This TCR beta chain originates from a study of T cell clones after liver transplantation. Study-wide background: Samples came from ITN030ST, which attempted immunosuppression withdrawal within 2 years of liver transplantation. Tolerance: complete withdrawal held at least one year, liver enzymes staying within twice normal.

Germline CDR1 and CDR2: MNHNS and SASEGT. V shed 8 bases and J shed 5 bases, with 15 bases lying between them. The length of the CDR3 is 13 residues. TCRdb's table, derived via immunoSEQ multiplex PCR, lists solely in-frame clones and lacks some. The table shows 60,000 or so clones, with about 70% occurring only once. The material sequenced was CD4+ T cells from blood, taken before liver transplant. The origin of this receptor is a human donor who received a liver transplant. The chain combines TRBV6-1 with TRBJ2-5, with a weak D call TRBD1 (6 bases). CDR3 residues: CASVRGSEETQYF. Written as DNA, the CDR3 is TGTGCCAGCGTCAGGGGTTCAGAGGAGACCCAGTACTTC.